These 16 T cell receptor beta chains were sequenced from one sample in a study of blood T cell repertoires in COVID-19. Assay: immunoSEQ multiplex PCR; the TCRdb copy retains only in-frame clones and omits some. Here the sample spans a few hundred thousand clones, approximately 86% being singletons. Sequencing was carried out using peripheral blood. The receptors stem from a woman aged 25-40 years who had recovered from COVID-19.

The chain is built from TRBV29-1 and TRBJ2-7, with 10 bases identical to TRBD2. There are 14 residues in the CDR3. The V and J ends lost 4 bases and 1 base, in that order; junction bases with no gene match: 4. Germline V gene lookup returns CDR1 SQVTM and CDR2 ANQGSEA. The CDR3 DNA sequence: TGCAGCGTTGTCTCTAGCGGGAGATCCTACGAGCAGTACTTC. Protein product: CSVVSSGRSYEQYF.

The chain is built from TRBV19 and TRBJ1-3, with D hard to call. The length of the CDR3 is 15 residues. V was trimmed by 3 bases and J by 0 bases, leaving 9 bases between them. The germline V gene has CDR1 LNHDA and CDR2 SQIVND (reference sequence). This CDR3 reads CASSISSGSGNTIYF. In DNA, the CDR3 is TGTGCCAGTAGTATTAGCTCCGGCTCTGGAAACACCATATATTTT.

CDR3 amino acids: CASSDFLRGGEETQYF. Written as DNA, the CDR3 is TGTGCCAGCAGTGATTTCCTTCGAGGGGGGGAAGAGACCCAGTACTTC. V usage is TRBV6-1 and J usage is TRBJ2-5, with D maybe TRBD2 (7 bases). CDR3 length: 16 residues. Trimming left V 3 bases short and J 3 bases short, with 17 bases between. Germline V lookup: CDR1 MNHNS, CDR2 SASEGT.

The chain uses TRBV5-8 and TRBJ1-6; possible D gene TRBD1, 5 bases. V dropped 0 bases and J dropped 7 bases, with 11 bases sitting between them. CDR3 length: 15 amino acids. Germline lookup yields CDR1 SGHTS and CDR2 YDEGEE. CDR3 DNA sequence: TGTGCCAGCAGCTTGGGACAGAGACTGAATTCACCCCTCCACTTT. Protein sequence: CASSLGQRLNSPLHF.

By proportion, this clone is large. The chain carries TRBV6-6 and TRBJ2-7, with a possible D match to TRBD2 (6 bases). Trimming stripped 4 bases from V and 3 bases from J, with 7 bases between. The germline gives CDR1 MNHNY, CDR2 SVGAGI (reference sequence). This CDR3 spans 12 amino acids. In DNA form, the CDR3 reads TGTGCCAGCAGTTCCGGGGGCTACGAGCAGTACTTC. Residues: CASSSGGYEQYF.

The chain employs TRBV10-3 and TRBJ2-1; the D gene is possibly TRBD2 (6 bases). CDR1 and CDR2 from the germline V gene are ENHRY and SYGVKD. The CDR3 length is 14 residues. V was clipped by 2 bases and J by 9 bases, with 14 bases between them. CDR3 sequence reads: CAISERGGDGEQFF. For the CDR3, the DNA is TGTGCCATCAGTGAGCGGGGAGGAGACGGTGAGCAGTTCTTC.

The CDR3 protein is CAIRETSGADNEQFF. Here the CDR3 DNA reads TGTGCCATCAGGGAGACTAGCGGGGCTGACAATGAGCAGTTCTTC. The chain is built from TRBV10-3 and TRBJ2-1, with TRBD2 matching over 11 bases. The V gene end was trimmed by 6 bases and the J gene end by 5 bases; junction bases not matched to a gene: 6. Germline CDR1 and CDR2: ENHRY and SYGVKD. The CDR3 is made up of 15 amino acids.

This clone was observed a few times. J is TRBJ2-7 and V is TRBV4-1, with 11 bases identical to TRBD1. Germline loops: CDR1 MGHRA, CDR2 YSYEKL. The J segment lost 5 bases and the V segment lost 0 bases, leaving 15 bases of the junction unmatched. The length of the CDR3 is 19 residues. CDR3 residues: CASSQEERFGTGGRNEQYF. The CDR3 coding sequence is TGCGCCAGCAGCCAAGAAGAAAGGTTTGGGACAGGGGGAAGAAACGAGCAGTACTTC.

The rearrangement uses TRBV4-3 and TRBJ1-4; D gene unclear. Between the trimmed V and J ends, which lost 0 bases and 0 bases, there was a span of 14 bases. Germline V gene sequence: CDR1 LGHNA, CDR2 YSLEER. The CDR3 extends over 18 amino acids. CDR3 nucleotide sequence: TGCGCCAGCAGCCAAGAAGACACGCGATCTGCAACTAATGAAAAACTGTTTTTT. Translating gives CASSQEDTRSATNEKLFF.

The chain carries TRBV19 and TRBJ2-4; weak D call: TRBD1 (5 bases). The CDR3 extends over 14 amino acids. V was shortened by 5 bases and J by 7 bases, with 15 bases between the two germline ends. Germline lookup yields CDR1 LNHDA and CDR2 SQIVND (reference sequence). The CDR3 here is CASSVRVVFNIQYF. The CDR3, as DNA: TGTGCCAGTAGTGTCAGGGTTGTTTTCAACATTCAGTACTTC.

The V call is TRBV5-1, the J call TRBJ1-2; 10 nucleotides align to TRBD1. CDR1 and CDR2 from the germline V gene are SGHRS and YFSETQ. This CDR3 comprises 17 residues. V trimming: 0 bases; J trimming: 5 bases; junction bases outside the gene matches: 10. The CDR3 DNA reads TGCGCCAGCAGCTTGGCAATCGGGACAGGGGATGTGTATGGCTACACCTTC. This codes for CASSLAIGTGDVYGYTF.

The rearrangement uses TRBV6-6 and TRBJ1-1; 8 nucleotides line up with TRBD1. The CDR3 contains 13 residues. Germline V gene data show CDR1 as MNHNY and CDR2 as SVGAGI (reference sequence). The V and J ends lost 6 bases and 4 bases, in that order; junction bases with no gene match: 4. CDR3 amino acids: CASRGQAGTEAFF. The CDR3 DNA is TGTGCCAGCAGGGGACAGGCGGGCACTGAAGCTTTCTTT.

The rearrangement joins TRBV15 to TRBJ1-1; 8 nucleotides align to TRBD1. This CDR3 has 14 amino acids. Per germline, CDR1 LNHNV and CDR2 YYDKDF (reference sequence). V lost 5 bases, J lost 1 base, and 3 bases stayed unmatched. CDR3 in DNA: TGTGCCACCAGCGTTGGACAGGGGAACACTGAAGCTTTCTTT. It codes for CATSVGQGNTEAFF.

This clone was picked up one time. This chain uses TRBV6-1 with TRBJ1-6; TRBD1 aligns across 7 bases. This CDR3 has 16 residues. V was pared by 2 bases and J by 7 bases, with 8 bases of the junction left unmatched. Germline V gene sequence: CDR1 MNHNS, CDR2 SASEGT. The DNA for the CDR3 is TGTGCCAGCAGTGAATGGGGGACAGTATCAAATTCACCCCTCCACTTT. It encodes CASSEWGTVSNSPLHF.

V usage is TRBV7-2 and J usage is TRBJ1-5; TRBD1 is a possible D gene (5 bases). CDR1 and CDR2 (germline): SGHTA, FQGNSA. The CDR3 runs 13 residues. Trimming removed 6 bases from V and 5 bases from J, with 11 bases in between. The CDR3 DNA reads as TGTGCCAGCAGTCGCCCGGGGGATCAGCCCCAGCATTTT. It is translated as CASSRPGDQPQHF.

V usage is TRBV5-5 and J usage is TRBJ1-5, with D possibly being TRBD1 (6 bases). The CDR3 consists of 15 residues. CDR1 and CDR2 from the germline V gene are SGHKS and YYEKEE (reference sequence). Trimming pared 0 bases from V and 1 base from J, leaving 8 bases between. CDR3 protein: CASSLATGSNQPQHF. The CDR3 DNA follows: TGTGCCAGCAGCTTGGCGACAGGAAGCAATCAGCCCCAGCATTTT.